This T cell receptor (beta chain) was observed in a study of cytomegalovirus exposure and HLA in healthy donors. Study-level points and caveats: Among TCR beta chains, those listed as cytomegalovirus-associated numbered more than 150. Later analysis revealed greater clonal expansion in HLA-associated TCR beta chains than in equally common others. Trimming of TCR beta V- and J-genes showed a link, identified in a later analysis, to a missense DCLRE1C variant.

The CDR3 runs 15 residues. CDR1 and CDR2 (germline): SNHLY, FYNNEI. V gave up 5 bases and J gave up 3 bases; unmatched junction bases: 7. This clone was seen more than once but under ten times. Its antigen is not known. In nominal health when sampled, donors likely had unrecorded immune exposures nonetheless. The primer mix had 60 Vbeta and 13 Jbeta primers. Generated by immunoSEQ multiplex PCR, the TCRdb table keeps only in-frame clones and is missing some. The data contain under 250,000 clones, 85% of them singletons. The genes are TRBV2 and TRBJ1-1; 9 bases align to TRBD1. The sequence derives from a girl aged 2-10 years in good health and CMV-seronegative. Sequencing input: PBMCs. The DNA of the CDR3 is TGTGCCAGCAGTCCTCTGACAGGGGGATACACTGAAGCTTTCTTT. Amino acids: CASSPLTGGYTEAFF.